This T cell receptor beta chain was obtained from a study of cytomegalovirus exposure and HLA in healthy donors. Whole-study results and caveats: A later analysis linked a missense variant in DCLRE1C to the trimming of TCR beta V and J genes. Sequencing depth across donors, presence/absence analyses assumed, was roughly uniform.

Concerning this clone: No antigen is known for it.

V lost 5 bases to trimming and J lost 3 bases, with 13 bases between them. The CDR3 contains 13 residues. Germline V gene sequence: CDR1 SQVTM, CDR2 ANQGSEA. The PCR had 60 Vbeta and 13 Jbeta primers. Repertoires were generated with immunoSEQ multiplex PCR, while TCRdb's copy carries only in-frame clones and drops some. The sample has 150,000 to 200,000 clones; under 80% are singletons. This clonotype originated in a woman aged 25 to 45 in good health and CMV-seronegative. The rearrangement joins TRBV29-1 to TRBJ1-1; tentative D call: TRBD1 (6 bases). Sequencing was performed on PBMCs. The CDR3 DNA is TGCAGCGTTAGTTTGGGACACTACACTGAAGCTTTCTTT. This encodes CSVSLGHYTEAFF.